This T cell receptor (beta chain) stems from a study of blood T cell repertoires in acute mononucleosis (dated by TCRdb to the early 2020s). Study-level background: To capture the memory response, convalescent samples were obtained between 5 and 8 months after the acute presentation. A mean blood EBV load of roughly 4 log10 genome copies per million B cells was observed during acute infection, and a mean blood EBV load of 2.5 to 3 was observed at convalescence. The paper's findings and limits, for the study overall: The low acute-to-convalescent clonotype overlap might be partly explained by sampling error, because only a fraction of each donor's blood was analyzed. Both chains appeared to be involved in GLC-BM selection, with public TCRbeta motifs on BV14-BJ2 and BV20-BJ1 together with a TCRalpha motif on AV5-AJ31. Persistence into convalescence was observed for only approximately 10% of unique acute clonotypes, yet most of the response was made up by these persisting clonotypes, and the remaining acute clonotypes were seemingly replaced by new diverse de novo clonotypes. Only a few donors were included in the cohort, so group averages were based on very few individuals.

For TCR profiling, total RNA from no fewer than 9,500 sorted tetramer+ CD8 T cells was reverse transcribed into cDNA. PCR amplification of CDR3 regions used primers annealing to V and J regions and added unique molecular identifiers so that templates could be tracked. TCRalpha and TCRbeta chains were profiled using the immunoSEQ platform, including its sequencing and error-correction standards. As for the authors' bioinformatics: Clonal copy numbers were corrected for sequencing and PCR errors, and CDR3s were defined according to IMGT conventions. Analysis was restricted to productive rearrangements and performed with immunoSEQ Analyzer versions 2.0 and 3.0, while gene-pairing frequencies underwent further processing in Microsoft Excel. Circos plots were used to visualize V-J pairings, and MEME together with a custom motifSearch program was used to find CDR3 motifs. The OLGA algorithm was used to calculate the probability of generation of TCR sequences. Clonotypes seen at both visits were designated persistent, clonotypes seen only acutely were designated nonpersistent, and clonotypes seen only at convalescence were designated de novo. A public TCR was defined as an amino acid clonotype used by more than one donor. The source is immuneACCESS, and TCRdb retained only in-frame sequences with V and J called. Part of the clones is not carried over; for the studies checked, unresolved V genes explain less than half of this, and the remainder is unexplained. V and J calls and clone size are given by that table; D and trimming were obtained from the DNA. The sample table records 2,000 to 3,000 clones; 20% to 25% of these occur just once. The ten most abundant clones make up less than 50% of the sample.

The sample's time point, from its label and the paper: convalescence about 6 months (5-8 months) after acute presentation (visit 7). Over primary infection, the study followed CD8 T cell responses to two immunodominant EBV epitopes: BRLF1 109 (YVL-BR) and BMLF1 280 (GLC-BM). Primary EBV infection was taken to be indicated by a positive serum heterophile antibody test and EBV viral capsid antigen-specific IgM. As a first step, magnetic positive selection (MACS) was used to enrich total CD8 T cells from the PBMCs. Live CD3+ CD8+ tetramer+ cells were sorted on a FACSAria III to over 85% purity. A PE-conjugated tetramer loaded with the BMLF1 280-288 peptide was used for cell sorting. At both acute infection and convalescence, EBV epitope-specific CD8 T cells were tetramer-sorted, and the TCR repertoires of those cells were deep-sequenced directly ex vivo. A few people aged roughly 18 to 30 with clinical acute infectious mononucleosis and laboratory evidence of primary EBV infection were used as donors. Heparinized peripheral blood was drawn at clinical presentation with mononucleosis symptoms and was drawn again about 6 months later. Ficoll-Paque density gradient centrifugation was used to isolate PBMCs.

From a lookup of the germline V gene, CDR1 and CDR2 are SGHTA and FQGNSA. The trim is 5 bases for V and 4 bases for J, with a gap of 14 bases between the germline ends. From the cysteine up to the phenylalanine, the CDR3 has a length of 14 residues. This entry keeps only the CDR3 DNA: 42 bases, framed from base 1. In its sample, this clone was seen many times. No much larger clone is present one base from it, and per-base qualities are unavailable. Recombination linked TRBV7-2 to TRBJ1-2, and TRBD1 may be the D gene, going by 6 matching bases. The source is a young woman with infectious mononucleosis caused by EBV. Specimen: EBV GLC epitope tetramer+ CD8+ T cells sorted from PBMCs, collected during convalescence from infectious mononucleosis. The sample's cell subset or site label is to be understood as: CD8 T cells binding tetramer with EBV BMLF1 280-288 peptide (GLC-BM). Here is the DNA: TGTGCCAGCAGCGACGAGGGGGGGCCCTATGGCTACACCTTC. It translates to CASSDEGGPYGYTF.